This paragraph covers one T cell receptor (beta chain) sequence. Source study methods: From reference gene primer amplification, estimates of nucleated cell counts were derived. Sequencing was performed with immunoSEQ multiplex PCR; in TCRdb, only in-frame clones are kept and a portion is missing. V, J and clone size are taken as reported in that table, and D and trimming were inferred from the DNA itself. The sample has approximately 500,000 clones, approximately 88% seen once. These data originate in a study of blood T cell repertoires in COVID-19. Study details: Sites across the United States, Italy and Spain contributed samples from acute and convalescent COVID-19. PBMCs, B-cell-depleted T cells, or T cells provided the cDNA or gDNA that made up the material.

The sequenced material came from peripheral blood. This clonotype was obtained from a woman aged 45 to 65 with COVID-19, enrolled during active disease.

CDR3 residues: CASSYRGQGGAYEQYF. The CDR3 DNA follows: TGTGCCAGCAGTTACCGCGGACAGGGTGGGGCCTACGAGCAGTACTTC. The chain couples TRBV6-5 to TRBJ2-7; 8 nucleotides match TRBD1. The V gene end was trimmed by 2 bases and the J gene end by 2 bases; junction bases not matched to a gene: 8. There are 16 residues in the CDR3. Germline V gene sequence: CDR1 MNHEY, CDR2 SVGAGI.